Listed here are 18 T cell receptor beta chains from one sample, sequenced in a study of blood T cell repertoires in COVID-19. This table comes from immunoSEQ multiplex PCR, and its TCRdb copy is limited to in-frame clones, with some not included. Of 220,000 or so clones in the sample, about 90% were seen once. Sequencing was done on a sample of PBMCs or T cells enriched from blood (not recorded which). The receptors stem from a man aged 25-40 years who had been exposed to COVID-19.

The CDR3 protein is CASSTGLGSDTQYF. CDR3 nucleotides: TGTGCCAGCAGCACCGGACTAGGGTCAGATACGCAGTATTTT. The chain recombines TRBV2 with TRBJ2-3; 7 bases are shared with TRBD2. Germline assignment: CDR1 SNHLY and CDR2 FYNNEI. Trimming cost V 6 bases and J 4 bases; bases outside gene matches: 7. The CDR3 has 14 amino acids.

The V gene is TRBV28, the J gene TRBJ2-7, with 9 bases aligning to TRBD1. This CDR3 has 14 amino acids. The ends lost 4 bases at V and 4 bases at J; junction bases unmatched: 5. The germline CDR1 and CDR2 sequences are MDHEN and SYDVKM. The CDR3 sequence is CASSSGTGRYEQYF. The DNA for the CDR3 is TGTGCCAGCAGTTCCGGGACAGGGAGATACGAGCAGTACTTC.

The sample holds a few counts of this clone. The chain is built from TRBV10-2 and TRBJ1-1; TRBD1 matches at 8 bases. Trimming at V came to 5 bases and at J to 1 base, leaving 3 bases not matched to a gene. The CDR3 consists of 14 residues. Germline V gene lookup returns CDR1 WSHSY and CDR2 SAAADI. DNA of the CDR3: TGCGCCAGCAGTCCGGGACAGGCGAACACTGAAGCTTTCTTT. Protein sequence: CASSPGQANTEAFF.

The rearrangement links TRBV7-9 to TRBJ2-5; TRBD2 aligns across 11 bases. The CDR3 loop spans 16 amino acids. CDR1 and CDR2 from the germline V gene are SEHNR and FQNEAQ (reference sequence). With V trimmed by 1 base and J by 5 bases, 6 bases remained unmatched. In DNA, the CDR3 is TGTGCCAGCAGCTTAGGACTAGCGGGGAAAGTGGAGACCCAGTACTTC. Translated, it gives CASSLGLAGKVETQYF. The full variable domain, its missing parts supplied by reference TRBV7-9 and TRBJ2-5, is DTGVSQNPRHKITKRGQNVTFRCDPISEHNRLYWYRQTLGQGPEFLTYFQNEAQLEKSRLLSDRFSAERPKGSFSTLEIQRTEQGDSAMYLCASSLGLAGKVETQYFGPGTRLLVL.

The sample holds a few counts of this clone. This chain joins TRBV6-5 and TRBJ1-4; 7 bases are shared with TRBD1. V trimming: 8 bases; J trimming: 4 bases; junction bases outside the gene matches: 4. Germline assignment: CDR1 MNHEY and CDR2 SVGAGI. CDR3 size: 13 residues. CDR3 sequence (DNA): TGTGCCAGCGGGACAGTCCATAATGAAAAACTGTTTTTT. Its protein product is CASGTVHNEKLFF.

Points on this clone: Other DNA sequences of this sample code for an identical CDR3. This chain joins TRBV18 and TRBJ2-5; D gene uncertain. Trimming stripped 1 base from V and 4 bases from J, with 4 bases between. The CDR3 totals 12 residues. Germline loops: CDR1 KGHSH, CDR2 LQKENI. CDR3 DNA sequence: TGTGCCAGCTCACCACTCCGAGAGACCCAGTACTTC. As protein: CASSPLRETQYF.

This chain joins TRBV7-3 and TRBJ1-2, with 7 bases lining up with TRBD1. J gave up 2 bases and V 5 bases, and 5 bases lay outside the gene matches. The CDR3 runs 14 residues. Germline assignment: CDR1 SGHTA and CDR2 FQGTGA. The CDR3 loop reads CASSPTTGNYGYTF. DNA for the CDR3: TGTGCCAGCAGCCCAACGACAGGGAACTATGGCTACACCTTC.

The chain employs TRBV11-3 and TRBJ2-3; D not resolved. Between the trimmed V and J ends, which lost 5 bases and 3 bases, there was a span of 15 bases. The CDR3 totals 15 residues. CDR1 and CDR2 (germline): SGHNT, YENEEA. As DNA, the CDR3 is TGTGCCAGCAGCCAAAGGAGTGAACCTACAGATACGCAGTATTTT. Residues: CASSQRSEPTDTQYF.

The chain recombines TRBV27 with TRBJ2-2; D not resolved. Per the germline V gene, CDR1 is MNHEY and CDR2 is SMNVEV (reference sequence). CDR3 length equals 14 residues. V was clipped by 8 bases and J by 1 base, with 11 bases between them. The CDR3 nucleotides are TGTGCCAGCGGGCGAGCCAGGAACACCGGGGAGCTGTTTTTT. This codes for CASGRARNTGELFF.

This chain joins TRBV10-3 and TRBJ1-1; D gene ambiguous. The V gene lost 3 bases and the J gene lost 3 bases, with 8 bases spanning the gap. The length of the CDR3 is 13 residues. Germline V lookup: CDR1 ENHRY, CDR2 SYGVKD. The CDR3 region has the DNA TGTGCCATCAGTGAATCTGTTGACACTGAAGCTTTCTTT. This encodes CAISESVDTEAFF.

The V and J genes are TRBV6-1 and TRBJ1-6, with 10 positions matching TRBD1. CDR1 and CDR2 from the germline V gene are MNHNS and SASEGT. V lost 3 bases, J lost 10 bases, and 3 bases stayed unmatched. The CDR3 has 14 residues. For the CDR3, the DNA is TGTGCCAGCAGTGACCGGGACAGGGGCTCACCCCTCCACTTT. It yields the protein CASSDRDRGSPLHF.

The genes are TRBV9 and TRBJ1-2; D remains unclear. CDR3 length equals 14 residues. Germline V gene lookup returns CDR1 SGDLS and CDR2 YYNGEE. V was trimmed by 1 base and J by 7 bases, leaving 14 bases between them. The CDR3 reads CASSVFSLEGGYTF. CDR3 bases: TGTGCCAGCAGCGTATTCTCCCTAGAGGGTGGCTACACCTTC.

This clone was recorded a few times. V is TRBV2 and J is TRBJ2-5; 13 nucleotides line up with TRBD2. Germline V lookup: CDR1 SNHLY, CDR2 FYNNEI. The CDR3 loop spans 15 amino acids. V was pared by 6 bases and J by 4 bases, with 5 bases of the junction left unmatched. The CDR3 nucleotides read TGTGCCAGCAGAGCCGGGACTAGCGGGGCAGAGACCCAGTACTTC. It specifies CASRAGTSGAETQYF.

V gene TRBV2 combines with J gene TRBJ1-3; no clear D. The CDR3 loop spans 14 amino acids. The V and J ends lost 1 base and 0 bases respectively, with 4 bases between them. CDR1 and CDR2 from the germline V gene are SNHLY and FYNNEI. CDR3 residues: CASSEGASGNTIYF. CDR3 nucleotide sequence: TGTGCCAGCAGTGAAGGGGCCTCTGGAAACACCATATATTTT. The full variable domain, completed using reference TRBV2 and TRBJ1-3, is EPEVTQTPSHQVTQMGQEVILRCVPISNHLYFYWYRQILGQKVEFLVSFYNNEISEKSEIFDDQFSVERPDGSNFTLKIRSTKLEDSAMYFCASSEGASGNTIYFGEGSWLTVV.

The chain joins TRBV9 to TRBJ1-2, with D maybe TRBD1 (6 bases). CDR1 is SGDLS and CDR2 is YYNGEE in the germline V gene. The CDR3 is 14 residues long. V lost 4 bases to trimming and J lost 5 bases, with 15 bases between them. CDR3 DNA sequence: TGTGCCAGCAGCTACCAACAGGGAGGGTATGGCTACACCTTC. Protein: CASSYQQGGYGYTF.

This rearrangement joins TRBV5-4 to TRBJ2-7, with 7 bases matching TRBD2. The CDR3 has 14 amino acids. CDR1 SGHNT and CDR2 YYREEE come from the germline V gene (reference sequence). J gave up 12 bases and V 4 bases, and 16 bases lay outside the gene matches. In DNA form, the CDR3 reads TGTGCCAGCAGCAATTGGCGGGGGAACGACCGGGGGTACTTC. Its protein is CASSNWRGNDRGYF.

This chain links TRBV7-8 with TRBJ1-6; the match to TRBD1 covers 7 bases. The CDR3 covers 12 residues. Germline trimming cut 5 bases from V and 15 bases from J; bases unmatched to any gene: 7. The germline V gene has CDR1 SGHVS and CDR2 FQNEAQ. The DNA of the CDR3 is TGTGCCAGCAGCCCCAGGGGGAGAAGCCTCCACTTT. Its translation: CASSPRGRSLHF.

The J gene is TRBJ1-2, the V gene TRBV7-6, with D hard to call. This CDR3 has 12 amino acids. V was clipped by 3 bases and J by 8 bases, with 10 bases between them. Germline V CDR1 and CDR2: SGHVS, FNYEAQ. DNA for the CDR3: TGTGCCAGCAGCTTCGAGGGTGGGGGCTACACCTTC. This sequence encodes CASSFEGGGYTF.